The present T cell receptor (beta chain) was sequenced within a study of CD8 T cells in Susac syndrome. cDNA came from approximately 0.5 to 1 ug RNA primed by random hexamers. Each CDR3 protein is one row after TCRdb ran MiXCR on the immunoSEQ multiplex PCR reads. The table includes over 200,000 distinct CDR3 sequences, 95% detected once. Per germline, CDR1 LGHNA and CDR2 YNFKEQ. With 0 bases removed from V and 1 base from J, the gap between germline ends came to 10 bases. The CDR3 length is 16 residues. V gene TRBV4-2 combines with J gene TRBJ2-1, with a weak D call TRBD2 (5 bases). The sequenced sample consisted of CD4+ T cells from PBMCs. The clonotype was recovered from a human donor with multiple sclerosis. CDR3: CASSQDRSGSYNEQFF. DNA of the CDR3: TGTGCCAGCAGCCAAGATCGGAGCGGATCCTACAATGAGCAGTTCTTC.